This T cell receptor (beta chain) stems from a study of tissue T cells after allogeneic stem cell transplantation. Overall study context: Four unmodified and three CD34-selected T-cell-depleted grafts went to graft-versus-host disease patients.

This clone was observed a few times. Its antigen is not identified. Broader study findings: The study did not identify alloreactive or antigen-specific tissue TCRs, and some clones might be persisting host cells.

TCRdb's copy holds only in-frame clones and misses some; the assay was immunoSEQ multiplex PCR. The table shows more than 750 clones, with approximately 49% occurring only once. V gave up 4 bases and J gave up 1 base, with 13 bases separating them. Germline V CDR1 and CDR2: SNHLY, FYNNEI. The CDR3 sequence is 15 residues long. Sequencing was performed on blood, taken at autopsy. This clonotype originated in a female patient aged 40-75 years with steroid-refractory graft-versus-host disease after an allogeneic stem cell transplant. Some T cells may be provided by the graft donor. V usage is TRBV2 and J usage is TRBJ1-1; the D is unclear. The CDR3 sequence: CASSADLNRNTEAFF. The DNA of the CDR3 is TGTGCCAGCAGTGCCGATCTCAACAGGAACACTGAAGCTTTCTTT.